This TCR beta chain was identified during a study of molecular identifiers for immune sequencing clone quantification. Notes on the study in general: In CMV-specific effectors, clones above 20 copies held over 99% of molecules; naive, under 1%. Detectable among some 1 million naive cells, according to reports, was Jurkat TCR RNA spiked in from one cell.

The CDR3 spans 15 residues. V was pared by 5 bases and J by 2 bases, with 9 bases of the junction left unmatched. The V gene's germline CDR1 is GTSNPN and CDR2 SVGIG (reference sequence). This clonotype was counted many times. Its antigen is unidentified. TCRdb called the PCR reads again in MiXCR, with one record for every CDR3 protein. The data contain tens of thousands of distinct CDR3 sequences, around 19% of them singletons. This sequence was found in a human donor in good health. Some libraries in this study had Jurkat cell RNA spiked in. The genes are TRBV30 and TRBJ2-7, with 10 nucleotides matching TRBD1. Sample: naive CD8+ T cells from blood, with Jurkat cell RNA spiked in. Specified subset: FACS-sorted CD8+CD4-CCR7+CD45RA+ naive T cells. The CDR3 reads CAWSDTGTGAYEQYF. CDR3 DNA: TGTGCCTGGTCCGATACCGGGACAGGGGCCTACGAGCAGTACTTC.